These 24 T cell receptor beta chains share one sample of origin, sequenced in a study of blood T cell repertoires in COVID-19. This table comes from immunoSEQ multiplex PCR, and its TCRdb copy is limited to in-frame clones, with some not included. The table has 390,000 or so clones, around 90% seen once. Input material: peripheral blood. Receptors were obtained from a man aged 18-30 years with active or convalescent COVID-19.

This chain links TRBV4-3 with TRBJ1-1, with 8 bases lining up with TRBD1. From germline, CDR1 is LGHNA and CDR2 YSLEER. The V and J ends lost 5 bases and 0 bases, in that order; junction bases with no gene match: 5. There are 15 residues in the CDR3. The CDR3 DNA follows: TGCGCCAGCAGCGGAGACAGGGGCATGAACACTGAAGCTTTCTTT. Translating gives CASSGDRGMNTEAFF.

CDR3: CASSSGMGVNTGELFF. The CDR3 nucleotides read TGTGCCAGCAGTTCCGGGATGGGTGTGAACACCGGGGAGCTGTTTTTT. This chain joins TRBV28 and TRBJ2-2; weak D call: TRBD2 (5 bases). This CDR3 region has 16 residues. Germline CDR1 MDHEN, CDR2 SYDVKM. With 4 bases removed from V and 1 base from J, the gap between germline ends came to 13 bases. The full variable domain, in which reference TRBV28 and TRBJ2-2 provide the parts outside the CDR3, is DVKVTQSSRYLVKRTGEKVFLECVQDMDHENMFWYRQDPGLGLRLIYFSYDVKMKEKGDIPEGYSVSREKKERFSLILESASTNQTSMYLCASSSGMGVNTGELFFGEGSRLTVL.

The chain couples TRBV10-3 to TRBJ1-3; TRBD1 agrees at 7 bases. Germline CDR1 reads ENHRY; CDR2 reads SYGVKD. With 6 bases clipped from V and 4 bases from J, the junction kept 12 bases outside the gene matches. The CDR3 has 16 residues. CDR3 protein: CAISDPGQKGGNTIYF. CDR3 DNA: TGTGCCATCAGCGATCCGGGACAGAAGGGGGGAAACACCATATATTTT.

V is TRBV6-5 and J is TRBJ1-2; a weak D match, TRBD1 (6 bases). Germline assignment: CDR1 MNHEY and CDR2 SVGAGI. The CDR3 spans 13 residues. V was pared by 5 bases and J by 2 bases, with 9 bases between. In nucleotides, the CDR3 is TGTGCCAGCAGTCGACAGGCGAACTATGGCTACACCTTC. Translated: CASSRQANYGYTF.

This clone was picked up one time. The J gene is TRBJ2-1, the V gene TRBV6-1, with 8 bases aligning to TRBD2. The CDR3 totals 17 residues. Germline values: CDR1 MNHNS, CDR2 SASEGT. Losses at the gene ends were 4 bases for V and 1 base for J; bases not matched to a gene: 9. The CDR3 region is CASSGGSAGGSYNEQFF. Here the CDR3 DNA reads TGTGCCAGCAGTGGGGGGAGCGCGGGGGGATCCTACAATGAGCAGTTCTTC.

This chain joins TRBV14 and TRBJ1-6; 7 bases are shared with TRBD1. Germline V CDR1 and CDR2: SGHDN, FVKESK. The length of the CDR3 is 17 residues. After removal of 1 base from V and 0 bases from J, the junction contained 3 bases not matched to a gene. CDR3 sequence (DNA): TGTGCCAGCAGCCAAGTGAGGGGGCTCTCCTATAATTCACCCCTCCACTTT. It is translated as CASSQVRGLSYNSPLHF.

This chain connects TRBV3-1 (or the pseudogene TRBV3-2) to TRBJ1-1; D possibly corresponds to TRBD1 (6 bases). This CDR3 region has 16 residues. The germline CDR1 and CDR2 sequences are LGHDT and YNNKEL (reference sequence). Trimming took off 4 bases at V and 0 bases at J, with 15 bases between the two ends. For the CDR3, the DNA is TGTGCCAGCAGCCCCGACGGGGACATATTGAACACTGAAGCTTTCTTT. Translating it yields CASSPDGDILNTEAFF.

This chain joins TRBV6-2 or TRBV6-3 and TRBJ2-7, with 8 bases that match TRBD2. This CDR3 has 16 amino acids. Germline CDR1 and CDR2: MNHEY and SVGEGT. V lost 5 bases to trimming and J lost 4 bases; unmatched junction nucleotides: 13. CDR3: CASSPRGSGRPYEQYF. The CDR3 DNA follows: TGTGCCAGCAGTCCCCGGGGGAGCGGGAGACCATACGAGCAGTACTTC.

The rearrangement joins TRBV19 to TRBJ1-1; 9 positions agree with TRBD1. The CDR3 is made up of 15 amino acids. CDR1 and CDR2 (germline): LNHDA, SQIVND (reference sequence). V was clipped by 7 bases and J by 5 bases; unmatched bases: 11. The CDR3 reads CASTDPPQGATEAFF. For the CDR3, the DNA is TGTGCCAGTACCGACCCCCCACAGGGGGCTACTGAAGCTTTCTTT.

The chain employs TRBV7-3 and TRBJ2-1; 7 positions match TRBD1. Per the germline V gene, CDR1 is SGHTA and CDR2 is FQGTGA. This CDR3 region has 15 residues. Trimming removed 5 bases from V and 0 bases from J; junction bases left unmatched: 4. The DNA of the CDR3 is TGTGCCAGCAGCCAGGGGGAGAGCTCCTACAATGAGCAGTTCTTC. It specifies CASSQGESSYNEQFF.

CDR3 residues: CASSQVPGLSTEQFF. The DNA for the CDR3 is TGCGCCAGCAGCCAAGTCCCAGGGCTTAGCACTGAGCAGTTCTTC. The chain has TRBV4-3 and TRBJ2-1; possible D gene TRBD1, 5 bases. CDR1 is LGHNA and CDR2 is YSLEER in the germline V gene. CDR3 size: 15 residues. The germline V and J ends were trimmed by 1 base and 9 bases, with 16 bases remaining between them.

V is TRBV19 and J is TRBJ2-4, with TRBD1 matching over 7 bases. Trimming cost V 3 bases and J 0 bases; bases outside gene matches: 2. This CDR3 region has 15 residues. Germline V gene sequence: CDR1 LNHDA, CDR2 SQIVND (reference sequence). DNA of the CDR3: TGTGCCAGTAGTATCACAGGGGTAGCCAAAAACATTCAGTACTTC. Its protein is CASSITGVAKNIQYF.

The V call is TRBV18, the J call TRBJ2-5; 8 bases align to TRBD1. Trimming at V came to 2 bases and at J to 2 bases, leaving 7 bases not matched to a gene. The CDR3 sequence is 16 residues long. The germline CDR1 and CDR2 sequences are KGHSH and LQKENI. CDR3 amino acids: CASSPIGQGGQETQYF. The CDR3 DNA reads as TGTGCCAGCTCACCAATAGGACAGGGAGGACAAGAGACCCAGTACTTC.

The chain's CDR3 is CASSLFQDTANYGYTF. DNA of the CDR3: TGCGCCAGCAGCTTGTTCCAGGATACCGCTAACTATGGCTACACCTTC. The V call is TRBV5-1, the J call TRBJ1-2; D gene uncertain. Trimming shortened V by 1 base and J by 0 bases, and 13 bases separated the two germline ends. The germline gives CDR1 SGHRS, CDR2 YFSETQ. The CDR3 length is 16 residues.

The V and J genes are TRBV28 and TRBJ1-2, with a possible D match to TRBD1 (6 bases). Germline CDR1 is MDHEN and CDR2 is SYDVKM. V gave up 6 bases and J gave up 3 bases, with 14 bases separating them. The CDR3 spans 14 residues. DNA of the CDR3: TGTGCCAGCAGGACACAGGGTTCCCACTATGGCTACACCTTC. This codes for CASRTQGSHYGYTF.

The gene calls are TRBV7-2 and TRBJ2-7, with 7 bases matching TRBD2. V gave up 3 bases and J gave up 4 bases; unmatched junction bases: 6. CDR1 and CDR2 (germline): SGHTA, FQGNSA. This CDR3 has 14 amino acids. In DNA form, the CDR3 reads TGTGCCAGCAGCTTTGGGACTACGGGGTACGAGCAGTACTTC. This codes for CASSFGTTGYEQYF.

This clone was counted between two and nine times. CDR3 sequence reads: CAWTGDLYNEQFF. CDR3 bases: TGTGCCTGGACCGGGGACTTATACAATGAGCAGTTCTTC. V and J are TRBV30 and TRBJ2-1, with D possibly TRBD2 on 6 matching bases. Germline V gene data show CDR1 as GTSNPN and CDR2 as SVGIG (reference sequence). V was clipped by 4 bases and J by 4 bases, with 11 bases between them. The CDR3 runs 13 residues.

The V call is TRBV6-2 or TRBV6-3, the J call TRBJ2-7, with TRBD1 matching over 7 bases. The CDR3 extends over 14 amino acids. CDR1 and CDR2 (germline): MNHEY, SVGEGT. After removal of 2 bases from V and 5 bases from J, the junction contained 6 bases not matched to a gene. CDR3 nucleotides: TGTGCCAGCAGTTACGCACAGGGGTGGGACGAGCAGTACTTC. This translates into CASSYAQGWDEQYF.

This clone appeared a single time. This rearrangement joins TRBV29-1 to TRBJ2-5, with 12 bases fitting TRBD2. Germline CDR1 SQVTM, CDR2 ANQGSEA. The CDR3 consists of 14 residues. V lost 8 bases to trimming and J lost 2 bases; unmatched junction nucleotides: 6. CDR3 bases: TGCAGCTCTTTTACTAGCGGGGGGCAAGAGACCCAGTACTTC. Its protein is CSSFTSGGQETQYF.

Note on this clone: Additional DNA sequences in this sample encode the identical CDR3. This chain joins TRBV18 and TRBJ1-4; a weak D match, TRBD1 (5 bases). The CDR3 consists of 13 residues. Looked up from germline, CDR1 is KGHSH and CDR2 is LQKENI. V gave up 6 bases and J gave up 8 bases, with 13 bases separating them. The CDR3 nucleotides are TGTGCCAGCTCTCCGGGACTAACGGAAAAACTGTTTTTT. Its protein is CASSPGLTEKLFF.

The chain uses TRBV19 and TRBJ2-3, with D perhaps TRBD1 (6 bases). CDR1 and CDR2 (germline): LNHDA, SQIVND (reference sequence). The CDR3 has 14 residues. Trimming left V 3 bases short and J 6 bases short, with 13 bases between. CDR3 sequence reads: CASSIQGFSDTQYF. The CDR3 DNA sequence: TGTGCCAGTAGTATCCAGGGGTTTTCTGATACGCAGTATTTT. Full variable domain (outside the CDR3, taken from reference TRBV19 and TRBJ2-3): DGGITQSPKYLFRKEGQNVTLSCEQNLNHDAMYWYRQDPGQGLRLIYYSQIVNDFQKGDIAEGYSVSREKKESFPLTVTSAQKNPTAFYLCASSIQGFSDTQYFGPGTRLTVL.

The chain couples TRBV27 to TRBJ2-1; possible D gene TRBD1, 5 bases. This CDR3 contains 14 residues. Germline V CDR1 and CDR2: MNHEY, SMNVEV (reference sequence). The ends were cut back, 9 bases at V and 0 bases at J, with 12 bases in the middle. The CDR3 is CASQGFSSYNEQFF. The CDR3 nucleotides read TGTGCCAGTCAGGGTTTTAGCTCCTACAATGAGCAGTTCTTC.

The V call is TRBV18, the J call TRBJ2-5, with a possible D match to TRBD1 (5 bases). The CDR3 sequence is 13 residues long. Deletions cut 4 bases from V and 2 bases from J, with 8 bases between. Germline V gives CDR1 KGHSH, CDR2 LQKENI. The CDR3 DNA follows: TGTGCCAGCTCACAACAGGTACAAGAGACCCAGTACTTC. It is translated as CASSQQVQETQYF.

J is TRBJ1-1 and V is TRBV2; a possible D gene is TRBD1 (6 bases). The CDR3 has 16 residues. V dropped 5 bases and J dropped 4 bases, with 20 bases sitting between them. Per the germline V gene, CDR1 is SNHLY and CDR2 is FYNNEI. The CDR3 is CASSKETNRVLTEAFF. In DNA form, the CDR3 reads TGTGCCAGCAGTAAAGAAACTAACAGGGTTCTCACTGAAGCTTTCTTT.